One sample yielded the 23 T cell receptor beta chains listed below, sequenced in a study of OX40 agonist ivuxolimab in advanced cancers. Assay: immunoSEQ multiplex PCR; the TCRdb copy retains only in-frame clones and omits some. The data show about 90,000 clones, more than 80% seen once. This sample comprised CD4+ or CD8+ T cells sorted from blood, obtained in a trial of the OX40 agonist ivuxolimab. Receptors originate from an adult with an advanced solid tumor such as melanoma, head and neck, liver or kidney cancer.

The chain employs TRBV9 and TRBJ2-3; 7 bases line up with TRBD1. After removal of 4 bases from V and 2 bases from J, the junction contained 7 bases not matched to a gene. The CDR3 loop spans 15 amino acids. From germline, CDR1 is SGDLS and CDR2 YYNGEE. CDR3 bases: TGTGCCAGCAGCACCCCCGGGACAGTCACAGATACGCAGTATTTT. Its translation is CASSTPGTVTDTQYF.

The chain joins TRBV27 to TRBJ2-5, with TRBD2 as a possible D gene (5 bases). The CDR3 extends over 14 amino acids. The germline V and J ends were trimmed by 1 base and 5 bases, with 11 bases remaining between them. Germline CDR1 reads MNHEY; CDR2 reads SMNVEV (reference sequence). The CDR3 coding sequence is TGTGCCAGCAGTTTATTAGGGCCGGGGGAGACCCAGTACTTC. It codes for CASSLLGPGETQYF.

This chain links TRBV18 with TRBJ1-3; D is possibly TRBD1 (5 bases). The V end was cut by 3 bases, the J end by 3 bases, with 12 bases between. The germline V gene encodes CDR1 KGHSH and CDR2 LQKENI. This CDR3 is built from 15 residues. The CDR3: CASSPSEGNGNTIYF. CDR3 in DNA: TGTGCCAGCTCACCGTCAGAGGGGAATGGAAACACCATATATTTT. Full variable domain (outside the CDR3, taken from reference TRBV18 and TRBJ1-3): NAGVMQNPRHLVRRRGQEARLRCSPMKGHSHVYWYRQLPEEGLKFMVYLQKENIIDESGMPKERFSAEFPKEGPSILRIQQVVRGDSAAYFCASSPSEGNGNTIYFGEGSWLTVV.

This chain uses TRBV28 with TRBJ1-1; D unclear. V dropped 2 bases and J dropped 7 bases, with 8 bases sitting between them. The CDR3 spans 12 residues. The V gene's germline CDR1 is MDHEN and CDR2 SYDVKM. Here the CDR3 reads CASSLNLFEAFF. In DNA, the CDR3 is TGTGCCAGCAGTTTAAATTTGTTTGAAGCTTTCTTT.

The rearrangement uses TRBV2 and TRBJ2-5; D call uncertain. The CDR3 is 14 residues long. Germline V gives CDR1 SNHLY, CDR2 FYNNEI. With 1 base removed from V and 5 bases from J, the gap between germline ends came to 11 bases. The CDR3 DNA is TGTGCCAGCAGTGAAGTAGTTAGCCGGGAGACCCAGTACTTC. This translates into CASSEVVSRETQYF.

The chain joins TRBV5-1 to TRBJ2-1; 12 positions match TRBD2. CDR1 and CDR2 (germline): SGHRS, YFSETQ. V lost 2 bases, J lost 6 bases, and 3 bases stayed unmatched. The CDR3 spans 15 residues. The chain's CDR3 is CASSFLAGGFNEQFF. In DNA form, the CDR3 reads TGCGCCAGCAGCTTTCTAGCGGGAGGGTTCAATGAGCAGTTCTTC. The full variable domain, in which reference TRBV5-1 and TRBJ2-1 provide the parts outside the CDR3, is KAGVTQTPRYLIKTRGQQVTLSCSPISGHRSVSWYQQTPGQGLQFLFEYFSETQRNKGNFPGRFSGRQFSNSRSEMNVSTLELGDSALYLCASSFLAGGFNEQFFGPGTRLTVL.

The rearrangement joins TRBV7-2 to TRBJ1-3; perhaps TRBD1 as D (5 bases). Deletions cut 5 bases from V and 1 base from J, with 15 bases between. Germline V gives CDR1 SGHTA, CDR2 FQGNSA. The CDR3 spans 16 residues. The CDR3 reads CASSLQMGVSGNTIYF. CDR3 nucleotide sequence: TGTGCCAGCAGCCTCCAAATGGGGGTGTCTGGAAACACCATATATTTT.

The V call is TRBV9, the J call TRBJ2-3, with 8 nucleotides matching TRBD1. This CDR3 region has 18 residues. The V segment lost 0 bases and the J segment 0 bases; nucleotides outside the gene matches: 9. Germline V CDR1 and CDR2: SGDLS, YYNGEE. The DNA for the CDR3 is TGTGCCAGCAGCGTAGGACAGGGGACCCTTTACAGCACAGATACGCAGTATTTT. Its translation is CASSVGQGTLYSTDTQYF.

The chain joins TRBV11-2 to TRBJ2-3; D not resolved. This CDR3 contains 18 residues. The germline gives CDR1 SGHAT, CDR2 FQNNGV. The V and J ends lost 3 bases and 0 bases respectively, with 19 bases between them. CDR3: CASSFYLSRRSSTDTQYF. In nucleotides, the CDR3 is TGTGCCAGCAGCTTCTACCTATCGAGACGGTCTAGCACAGATACGCAGTATTTT.

The rearrangement joins TRBV11-2 to TRBJ1-1; no definite D call. V was shortened by 0 bases and J by 1 base, with 6 bases between the two germline ends. This CDR3 has 14 residues. The germline V gene has CDR1 SGHAT and CDR2 FQNNGV. The CDR3 bases are TGTGCCAGCAGCTTAGACCAGCCGAACACTGAAGCTTTCTTT. Protein product: CASSLDQPNTEAFF.

This chain uses TRBV11-2 with TRBJ2-2; D is ambiguous. Germline V CDR1 and CDR2: SGHAT, FQNNGV. V lost 6 bases to trimming and J lost 1 base, with 6 bases between them. This CDR3 has 13 residues. CDR3 loop: CASRSVNTGELFF. The CDR3 DNA follows: TGTGCCAGCAGATCAGTGAACACCGGGGAGCTGTTTTTT.

Written as DNA, the CDR3 is TGTGCCAGCAGCGAATCAGGAGCGATGAACACTGAAGCTTTCTTT. It yields the protein CASSESGAMNTEAFF. This chain joins TRBV11-3 and TRBJ1-1; D is undetermined. CDR1 is SGHNT, CDR2 YENEEA, per germline. V lost 5 bases and J 0 bases, leaving 13 bases between the germline ends. The length of the CDR3 is 15 residues. Full variable domain (missing parts from reference TRBV11-3 and TRBJ1-1): EAGVVQSPRYKIIEKKQPVAFWCNPISGHNTLYWYLQNLGQGPELLIRYENEEAVDDSQLPKDRFSAERLKGVDSTLKIQPAELGDSAVYLCASSESGAMNTEAFFGQGTRLTVV.

The gene calls are TRBV7-9 and TRBJ2-7, with D maybe TRBD2 (5 bases). Per germline, CDR1 SEHNR and CDR2 FQNEAQ (reference sequence). The CDR3 covers 15 residues. V was clipped by 5 bases and J by 0 bases, with 14 bases between them. The CDR3 loop is CASSATVSVSYEQYF. The DNA of the CDR3 is TGTGCCAGCAGCGCGACCGTTAGCGTCTCCTACGAGCAGTACTTC. Variable domain in full (rest from reference TRBV7-9 and TRBJ2-7): DTGVSQNPRHKITKRGQNVTFRCDPISEHNRLYWYRQTLGQGPEFLTYFQNEAQLEKSRLLSDRFSAERPKGSFSTLEIQRTEQGDSAMYLCASSATVSVSYEQYFGPGTRLTVT.

The chain uses TRBV5-4 and TRBJ2-1; 14 nucleotides agree with TRBD2. Germline trimming cut 4 bases from V and 7 bases from J; bases unmatched to any gene: 4. CDR1 and CDR2 (germline): SGHNT, YYREEE (reference sequence). The CDR3 consists of 15 residues. The CDR3 bases are TGTGCCAGCAGCGGGACTAGCGGGAGTATAAATGAGCAGTTCTTC. Its translation is CASSGTSGSINEQFF.

The gene calls are TRBV2 and TRBJ2-7; D possibly corresponds to TRBD1 (7 bases). V dropped 8 bases and J dropped 3 bases, with 14 bases sitting between them. The CDR3 runs to 13 residues. Germline V CDR1 and CDR2: SNHLY, FYNNEI. This CDR3 is CASGGTAYYEQYF. As DNA, the CDR3 is TGTGCCAGCGGAGGGACAGCCTACTACGAGCAGTACTTC.

The chain recombines TRBV4-2 with TRBJ2-1; TRBD2 agrees at 8 bases. The V gene's germline CDR1 is LGHNA and CDR2 YNFKEQ. This CDR3 spans 16 amino acids. J lost 6 bases, V lost 1 base, and 8 bases had no gene match. CDR3 sequence reads: CASSQGREGLGNEQFF. The CDR3 DNA reads TGTGCCAGCAGCCAAGGTCGGGAGGGCCTCGGCAATGAGCAGTTCTTC.

The chain carries TRBV19 and TRBJ2-2, with 8 bases lining up with TRBD1. With V trimmed by 1 base and J by 3 bases, 7 bases remained unmatched. The V gene's germline CDR1 is LNHDA and CDR2 SQIVND (reference sequence). CDR3 length: 17 amino acids. The CDR3 coding sequence is TGTGCCAGTAGTATAGGGGGTGGACAGGGATACACCGGGGAGCTGTTTTTT. Translated: CASSIGGGQGYTGELFF.

The chain recombines TRBV28 with TRBJ1-5; a weak D match, TRBD1 (5 bases). V was shortened by 6 bases and J by 0 bases, with 15 bases between the two germline ends. The CDR3 covers 16 residues. The germline CDR1 and CDR2 sequences are MDHEN and SYDVKM. The CDR3 loop is CASSREAGISNQPQHF. DNA of the CDR3: TGTGCCAGCAGCCGCGAGGCAGGGATTAGCAATCAGCCCCAGCATTTT.

This clone came up once. The V call is TRBV7-9, the J call TRBJ2-7, with D perhaps matching TRBD1 or TRBD2 (5 bases each). The CDR3 sequence is 12 residues long. The ends were cut back, 5 bases at V and 7 bases at J, with 12 bases in the middle. The V gene's germline CDR1 is SEHNR and CDR2 FQNEAQ (reference sequence). The CDR3 DNA reads TGTGCCAGCAGCCCTCTCGAGGGGGAGCAGTACTTC. This gives the protein CASSPLEGEQYF.

The CDR3 DNA reads as TGTGCCAGCAGCCGCGGGGGCTCCTACAATGAGCAGTTCTTC. It codes for CASSRGGSYNEQFF. V usage is TRBV7-2 and J usage is TRBJ2-1; 7 bases match TRBD2. Per germline, CDR1 SGHTA and CDR2 FQGNSA. The CDR3 contains 14 residues. V dropped 5 bases and J dropped 0; count of bases not matched to a gene: 1.

Only one count was recorded for this clone. V is TRBV5-1 and J is TRBJ2-5; 10 nucleotides align to TRBD1. The germline gives CDR1 SGHRS, CDR2 YFSETQ. CDR3 length equals 16 residues. V trimming: 0 bases; J trimming: 1 base; junction bases outside the gene matches: 3. For the CDR3, the DNA is TGCGCCAGCAGCTTGGGAGGACAGGGGGTCCAAGAGACCCAGTACTTC. This gives the protein CASSLGGQGVQETQYF.

J is TRBJ1-4 and V is TRBV9; no definite D call. The CDR3 sequence is 15 residues long. The V gene lost 3 bases and the J gene lost 0 bases, with 9 bases spanning the gap. Germline CDR1 is SGDLS and CDR2 is YYNGEE. CDR3 nucleotide sequence: TGTGCCAGCAGCGCGGACGCCCCAACTAATGAAAAACTGTTTTTT. It yields the protein CASSADAPTNEKLFF.

This chain joins TRBV5-1 and TRBJ2-3; tentatively, D is TRBD2 (5 bases). With 2 bases removed from V and 8 bases from J, the gap between germline ends came to 9 bases. This CDR3 spans 12 amino acids. The germline CDR1 and CDR2 sequences are SGHRS and YFSETQ. In DNA, the CDR3 is TGCGCCAGCAGCTTCGGACTGGGTACGCAGTATTTT. This codes for CASSFGLGTQYF.